This TCR beta chain appears in the sequencing data of a study of blood T cell repertoires in COVID-19. After removal of 0 bases from V and 4 bases from J, the junction contained 9 bases not matched to a gene. CDR1 is SGHTA, CDR2 FQGNSA, per germline. This CDR3 comprises 17 residues. Sequenced by immunoSEQ multiplex PCR; TCRdb stores in-frame clones only, minus some. Here the sample spans 81,000 or so clones, 85% being singletons. The material sequenced was peripheral blood. The chain uses TRBV7-2 and TRBJ2-5, with TRBD2 identical over 9 bases. The sequence came from a woman aged 70-85 years with active or convalescent COVID-19. CDR3: CASSLAKGSGGAETQYF. CDR3 sequence (DNA): TGTGCCAGCAGCTTAGCGAAGGGTAGCGGGGGTGCAGAGACCCAGTACTTC.